This T cell receptor beta chain emerged from a study of T cells after somatic rescue of genetic block. Germline assignment: CDR1 MNHEY and CDR2 SVGAGI. Germline trimming cut 2 bases from V and 7 bases from J; bases unmatched to any gene: 8. This CDR3 is built from 16 residues. Here immunoSEQ multiplex PCR was the method, and the copy in TCRdb shows in-frame clones only, minus some. Of about 16,000 clones listed, 72% were seen once; the top ten hold 14%. Sequenced input: peripheral blood mononuclear cells (PBMCs). The receptor was derived from a boy aged 5 to 17. The chain employs TRBV6-5 and TRBJ1-6; TRBD1 agrees at 7 bases. The CDR3 loop is CASSYRPTGTNSPLHF. CDR3 sequence (DNA): TGTGCCAGCAGTTACCGTCCGACAGGGACGAATTCACCCCTCCACTTT.